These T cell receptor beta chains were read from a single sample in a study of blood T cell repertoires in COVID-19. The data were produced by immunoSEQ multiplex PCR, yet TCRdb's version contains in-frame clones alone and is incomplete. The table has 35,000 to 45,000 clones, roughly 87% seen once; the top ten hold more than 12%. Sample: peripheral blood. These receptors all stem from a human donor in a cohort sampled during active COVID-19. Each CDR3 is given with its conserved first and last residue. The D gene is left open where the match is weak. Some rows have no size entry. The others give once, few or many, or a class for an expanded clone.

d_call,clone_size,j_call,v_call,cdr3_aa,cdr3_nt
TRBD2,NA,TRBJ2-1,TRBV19,CASSEREGSPNEQFF,TGTGCCAGTAGCGAGCGGGAGGGCTCTCCGAATGAGCAGTTCTTC
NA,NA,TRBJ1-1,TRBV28,CASRETRDTEAFF,TGTGCCAGCAGGGAGACTAGGGACACTGAAGCTTTCTTT
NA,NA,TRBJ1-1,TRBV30,CAWSNGGGGEAFF,TGTGCCTGGAGTAACGGGGGGGGAGGTGAAGCTTTCTTT
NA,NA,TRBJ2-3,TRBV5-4,CASSGRVSGSTDTQYF,TGTGCCAGCAGCGGGCGGGTGAGCGGGTCAACAGATACGCAGTATTTT
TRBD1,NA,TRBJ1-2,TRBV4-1,CASSQGFLAADREPNYGYTF,TGCGCCAGCAGCCAAGGCTTCCTAGCAGCAGACAGGGAACCTAACTATGGCTACACCTTC
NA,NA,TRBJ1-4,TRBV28,CASAIPGRRGEKLFF,TGTGCCAGCGCGATTCCCGGACGGCGCGGGGAAAAACTGTTTTTT
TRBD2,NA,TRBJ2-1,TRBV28,CASSAGTIYNEQFF,TGTGCCAGCAGTGCCGGGACTATTTACAATGAGCAGTTCTTC
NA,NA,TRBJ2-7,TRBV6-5,CASGDPGHGTYEQYF,TGTGCCAGCGGCGACCCGGGACACGGGACCTACGAGCAGTACTTC
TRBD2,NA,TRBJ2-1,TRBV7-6,CASSPPSGSYNEQFF,TGTGCCAGCAGCCCCCCTAGCGGGAGTTACAATGAGCAGTTCTTC
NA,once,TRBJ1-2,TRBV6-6,CASSSATGYGYTF,TGTGCCAGCAGTTCCGCGACAGGCTATGGCTACACCTTC
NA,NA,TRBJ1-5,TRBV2,CASRPGDQPQHF,TGTGCCAGCAGGCCCGGGGATCAGCCCCAGCATTTT
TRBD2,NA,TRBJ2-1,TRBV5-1,CASTFELAQDNEQFF,TGCGCCAGCACTTTTGAACTAGCGCAAGACAATGAGCAGTTCTTC
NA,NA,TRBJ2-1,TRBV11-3,CASSLIRGSSEQFF,TGTGCCAGCAGCTTAATCCGAGGTAGTTCCGAGCAGTTCTTC
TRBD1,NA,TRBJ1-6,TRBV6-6,CASSKEGAENSPLHF,TGTGCCAGCAGTAAGGAGGGGGCGGAGAATTCACCCCTCCACTTT
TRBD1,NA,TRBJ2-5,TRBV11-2,CASSYQMGQGSFQYF,TGTGCCAGCAGTTACCAAATGGGACAGGGCTCCTTCCAGTACTTC
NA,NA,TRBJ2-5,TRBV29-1,CSAQDGETQYF,TGCAGCGCGCAGGATGGGGAGACCCAGTACTTC
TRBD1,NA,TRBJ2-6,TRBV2,CASRDRVSGANVLTF,TGTGCCAGCCGGGACAGAGTGTCTGGGGCCAACGTCCTGACTTTC
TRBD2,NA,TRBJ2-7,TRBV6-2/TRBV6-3,CASSSNSGRAGNGEQYF,TGTGCCAGCAGTTCCAATAGCGGGAGGGCCGGCAATGGAGAGCAGTACTTC
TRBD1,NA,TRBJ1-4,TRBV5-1,CASSVGQGNEKLFF,TGCGCCAGCAGCGTGGGACAGGGTAATGAAAAACTGTTTTTT
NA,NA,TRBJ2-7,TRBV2,CASSRTGYEQYF,TGTGCCAGCAGTAGGACTGGGTACGAGCAGTACTTC
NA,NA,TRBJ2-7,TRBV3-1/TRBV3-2,CASSQAGEQYF,TGTGCCAGCAGCCAGGCGGGCGAGCAGTACTTC
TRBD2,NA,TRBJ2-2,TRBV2,CASRLRAGVTGELFF,TGTGCCAGCAGGCTTCGAGCGGGAGTGACCGGGGAGCTGTTTTTT
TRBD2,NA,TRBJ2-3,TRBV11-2,CASSLGGAGGPSDTQYF,TGTGCCAGCAGCTTAGGTGGAGCGGGAGGGCCGTCGGATACGCAGTATTTT
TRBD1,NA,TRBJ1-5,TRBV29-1,CSVQTGGNQPQHF,TGCAGCGTACAAACAGGGGGTAATCAGCCCCAGCATTTT
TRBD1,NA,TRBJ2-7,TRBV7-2,CASRYGQGSNEQYF,TGTGCCAGCAGATATGGACAGGGAAGTAACGAGCAGTACTTC
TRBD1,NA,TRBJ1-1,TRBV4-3,CASSQERGQTEAFF,TGCGCCAGCAGCCAAGAGAGGGGGCAGACTGAAGCTTTCTTT
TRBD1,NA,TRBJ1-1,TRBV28,CASSLSGRGRTFF,TGTGCCAGCAGTTTATCGGGCAGGGGGCGAACTTTCTTT
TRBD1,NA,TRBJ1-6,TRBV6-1,CASSESSGTADNSPLHF,TGTGCCAGCAGTGAATCCTCCGGGACAGCGGATAATTCACCCCTCCACTTT
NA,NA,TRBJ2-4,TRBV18,CASSPQDTENIQYF,TGTGCCAGCTCACCACAGGACACGGAAAACATTCAGTACTTC
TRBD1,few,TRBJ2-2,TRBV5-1,CASSPRLATGVDTGELFF,TGCGCCAGCAGCCCTCGACTCGCAACAGGGGTGGACACCGGGGAGCTGTTTTTT
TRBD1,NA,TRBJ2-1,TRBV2,CASRGQVSYNEQFF,TGTGCCAGCAGGGGACAGGTCTCCTACAATGAGCAGTTCTTC
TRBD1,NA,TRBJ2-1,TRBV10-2,CASSEWTGDRYNEQFF,TGCGCCAGCAGTGAGTGGACAGGGGATCGTTACAATGAGCAGTTCTTC
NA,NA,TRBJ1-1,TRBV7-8,CASSYNTDTEAFF,TGTGCCAGCAGCTACAATACCGACACTGAAGCTTTCTTT
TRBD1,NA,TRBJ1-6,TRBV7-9,CASSIDRDGISPLHF,TGTGCCAGCAGCATAGACAGGGATGGGATTTCACCCCTCCACTTT
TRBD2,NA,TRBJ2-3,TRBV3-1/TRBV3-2,CASSPRTSGQDTQYF,TGTGCCAGCAGCCCTCGGACTAGCGGGCAGGATACGCAGTATTTT
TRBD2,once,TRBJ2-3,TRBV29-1,CSVWEGTDTQYF,TGCAGCGTTTGGGAGGGAACAGATACGCAGTATTTT
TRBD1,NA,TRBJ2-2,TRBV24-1,CATSDWTGGLAGELFF,TGTGCCACCAGTGATTGGACAGGGGGCTTGGCCGGGGAGCTGTTTTTT